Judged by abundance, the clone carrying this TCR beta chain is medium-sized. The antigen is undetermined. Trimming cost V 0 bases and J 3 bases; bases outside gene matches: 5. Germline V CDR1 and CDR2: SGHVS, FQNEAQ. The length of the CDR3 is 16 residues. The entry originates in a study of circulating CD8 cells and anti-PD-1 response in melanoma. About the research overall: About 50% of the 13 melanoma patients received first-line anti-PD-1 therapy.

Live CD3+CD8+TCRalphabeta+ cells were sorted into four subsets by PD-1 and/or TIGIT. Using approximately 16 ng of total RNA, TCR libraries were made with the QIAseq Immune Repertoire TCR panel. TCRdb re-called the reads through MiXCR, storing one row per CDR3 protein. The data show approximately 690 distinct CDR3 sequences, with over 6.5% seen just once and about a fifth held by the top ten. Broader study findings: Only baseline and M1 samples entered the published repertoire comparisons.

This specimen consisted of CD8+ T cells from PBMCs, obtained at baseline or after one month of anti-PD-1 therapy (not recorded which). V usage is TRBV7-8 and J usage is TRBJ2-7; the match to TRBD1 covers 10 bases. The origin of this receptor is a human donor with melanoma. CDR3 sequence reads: CASSLAGQGGYYEQYF. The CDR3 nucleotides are TGTGCCAGCAGCTTAGCCGGACAGGGGGGTTACTACGAGCAGTACTTC.